The clone carrying this T cell receptor beta chain was found once. The V gene lost 6 bases and the J gene lost 10 bases, with 19 bases spanning the gap. CDR3 length: 14 residues. Germline V gene lookup returns CDR1 MDHEN and CDR2 SYDVKM. This sample is part of a study of T cells in Graves' hyperthyroidism and ophthalmopathy. Amplification of TCR beta CDR3 regions used RNA as the template. First-round RT-PCR targeting the TCR CDR3 was performed with the HTBI primer set. A single record per CDR3 protein comes from TCRdb applying MiXCR to the multiplex PCR reads. Among about 300,000 distinct CDR3 sequences listed, around 20% were seen once.

Sequencing used blood. This chain joins TRBV28 and TRBJ2-1; D is perhaps TRBD2 (5 bases). This sequence originates from a man aged 50-59 years with Graves' ophthalmopathy. CDR3 loop: CASSPPKDRREQFF. In DNA form, the CDR3 reads TGTGCCAGCAGCCCCCCAAAGGATAGGAGGGAGCAGTTCTTC.